These T cell receptor beta chains were read from a single sample in a study of T cell responses to AZD1222 COVID-19 vaccine. The protocol was immunoSEQ multiplex PCR, while the TCRdb copy is restricted to in-frame clones and leaves out a portion. This table holds about 120,000 clones, about 90% found once. Source: peripheral blood, taken 28 days after the second AZD1222 dose. These receptors all stem from an adult who received the AZD1222 COVID-19 vaccine. Both conserved end residues are part of each CDR3. A D gene is named only where the DNA matches it firmly. Expanded clones are given a class, and other clones once, few, many or no size at all.

v_call	j_call	d_call	cdr3_length	clone_size	cdr3_aa	cdr3_nt
TRBV4-3	TRBJ1-6	NA	13	few	CASSGQINSPLHF	TGCGCCAGCAGCGGTCAGATTAATTCACCCCTCCACTTT
TRBV6-2/TRBV6-3	TRBJ1-1	TRBD1	17	NA	CASSEPGQGAVSTEAFF	TGTGCCAGCAGTGAGCCGGGACAGGGGGCGGTTAGTACTGAAGCTTTCTTT
TRBV2	TRBJ2-7	NA	14	NA	CASREQGSSYEQYF	TGTGCCAGCAGGGAACAGGGTAGCTCCTACGAGCAGTACTTC
TRBV6-2/TRBV6-3	TRBJ2-1	NA	15	NA	CASSYTRGARNEQFF	TGTGCCAGCAGTTACACGAGGGGAGCAAGGAATGAGCAGTTCTTC
TRBV6-5	TRBJ1-5	TRBD1	15	NA	CASGQGGFSNQPQHF	TGTGCCAGCGGACAGGGAGGGTTTAGCAATCAGCCCCAGCATTTT
TRBV19	TRBJ1-1	NA	12	NA	CASSYLNTEAFF	TGTGCCAGCTCCTACTTGAACACTGAAGCTTTCTTT
TRBV7-6	TRBJ1-6	TRBD1	16	NA	CASSLGQGATNSPLHF	TGTGCCAGCAGCTTAGGACAGGGGGCGACTAATTCACCCCTCCACTTT
TRBV5-4	TRBJ2-1	NA	13	NA	CASSLGRGNEQFF	TGTGCCAGCAGCTTGGGCAGGGGCAATGAGCAGTTCTTC
TRBV18	TRBJ2-7	NA	16	NA	CASSPSGAVGSYEQYF	TGTGCCAGCTCGCCCTCGGGGGCGGTCGGGTCCTACGAGCAGTACTTC
TRBV5-4	TRBJ2-6	NA	17	NA	CASSLFRGASGANVLTF	TGTGCCAGCAGCTTGTTCAGGGGGGCCTCTGGGGCCAACGTCCTGACTTTC
TRBV5-1	TRBJ1-2	TRBD1	16	NA	CASSPASRQGVRGYTF	TGCGCCAGCAGCCCCGCGTCCCGACAGGGGGTTAGAGGCTACACCTTC
TRBV19	TRBJ1-5	NA	17	NA	CASSIDRLGLGNQPQHF	TGTGCCAGTAGTATAGATCGTTTAGGGCTTGGCAATCAGCCCCAGCATTTT
TRBV7-9	TRBJ2-6	NA	18	NA	CASSLTGPRDSGANVLTF	TGTGCCAGCAGCTTGACAGGACCTCGGGACTCTGGGGCCAACGTCCTGACTTTC
TRBV9	TRBJ1-5	TRBD1	15	NA	CASSVGQGREQPQHF	TGTGCCAGCAGCGTAGGACAGGGACGTGAACAGCCCCAGCATTTT
TRBV18	TRBJ1-1	NA	15	NA	CASSPGPIKGTEAFF	TGTGCCAGCTCACCGGGCCCCATTAAGGGCACTGAAGCTTTCTTT
TRBV10-3	TRBJ1-2	NA	15	NA	CAISPSGFTNYGYTF	TGTGCCATCAGTCCTTCAGGGTTTACTAACTATGGCTACACCTTC
TRBV12-3/TRBV12-4	TRBJ1-2	NA	12	NA	CASTKGYNGYTF	TGTGCCAGCACTAAAGGGTATAATGGCTACACCTTC
TRBV28	TRBJ1-6	NA	10	NA	CASGGSPLHF	TGTGCCAGTGGCGGGTCACCCCTCCACTTT
TRBV4-1	TRBJ1-2	NA	14	NA	CASSQDEQGWGYTF	TGCGCCAGCAGCCAAGATGAGCAGGGGTGGGGCTACACCTTC
TRBV18	TRBJ2-1	TRBD2	17	NA	CASSPRLAGFSYNEQFF	TGTGCCAGCTCACCGAGACTAGCGGGGTTCTCCTACAATGAGCAGTTCTTC
TRBV19	TRBJ1-3	NA	15	NA	CASSISALSGNTIYF	TGTGCCAGTAGTATTTCGGCTCTCTCTGGAAACACCATATATTTT
TRBV19	TRBJ1-2	TRBD1	15	NA	CASMRGTGVLEGYTF	TGTGCCAGTATGCGCGGGACAGGGGTTTTAGAAGGCTACACCTTC
TRBV7-9	TRBJ2-4	TRBD1	15	NA	CASSTPDRGRDIQYF	TGTGCCAGCAGCACACCGGACAGGGGGCGCGACATTCAGTACTTC
TRBV7-2	TRBJ1-1	TRBD1	15	NA	CASSSPDREHTEAFF	TGTGCCAGCAGCTCCCCGGACAGGGAGCACACTGAAGCTTTCTTT
TRBV7-7	TRBJ2-1	NA	15	NA	CASSLDGWGSNEQFF	TGTGCCAGCAGCTTAGACGGATGGGGGTCCAATGAGCAGTTCTTC
TRBV5-6	TRBJ1-2	NA	18	NA	CASSFRRTQAVGNYGYTF	TGTGCCAGCAGCTTCCGGAGAACCCAGGCAGTAGGCAACTATGGCTACACCTTC
TRBV29-1	TRBJ2-7	NA	13	NA	CSVEEEASYEQYF	TGCAGCGTTGAAGAGGAGGCCTCCTACGAGCAGTACTTC
TRBV7-2	TRBJ2-2	TRBD2	17	NA	CASRSGLAGANTGELFF	TGTGCCAGCAGATCGGGACTAGCGGGTGCGAACACCGGGGAGCTGTTTTTT
TRBV3-1/TRBV3-2	TRBJ2-1	TRBD2	19	many	CASSPRTSGGPRLYNEQFF	TGTGCCAGCAGCCCGCGGACTAGCGGGGGCCCCCGTCTCTACAATGAGCAGTTCTTC
TRBV29-1	TRBJ1-4	NA	15	few	CSVEVPGPRPQKLFF	TGCAGCGTTGAAGTTCCCGGGCCCCGACCACAAAAACTGTTTTTT
TRBV19	TRBJ1-3	NA	14	NA	CASSMATVGNTIYF	TGTGCCAGTAGTATGGCGACCGTCGGAAACACCATATATTTT
TRBV4-1	TRBJ1-6	TRBD1	15	NA	CASSQSTGGGSPLHF	TGCGCCAGCAGCCAATCGACAGGGGGAGGATCACCCCTCCACTTT
TRBV6-1	TRBJ2-1	NA	16	once	CASSKAQNSSYNEQFF	TGTGCCAGCAGTAAAGCCCAAAACAGCTCCTACAATGAGCAGTTCTTC
TRBV2	TRBJ2-2	NA	13	NA	CASTREAAGELFF	TGTGCCAGCACCCGAGAGGCCGCCGGGGAGCTGTTTTTT
TRBV19	TRBJ1-5	TRBD1	17	few	CASSIVEGAPGNQPQHF	TGTGCCAGTAGTATCGTGGAGGGGGCGCCCGGCAATCAGCCCCAGCATTTT
TRBV6-2/TRBV6-3	TRBJ1-3	NA	17	NA	CASSRDELRTAGNTIYF	TGTGCCAGCAGTCGGGATGAACTTAGGACAGCTGGAAACACCATATATTTT
TRBV6-5	TRBJ1-4	NA	13	NA	CASRGTGREKLFF	TGTGCCAGCAGGGGAACAGGGAGGGAAAAACTGTTTTTT
TRBV7-3	TRBJ2-2	NA	16	NA	CASSPYGHLNTGELFF	TGTGCCAGCAGCCCTTACGGACACCTCAACACCGGGGAGCTGTTTTTT
TRBV19	TRBJ1-1	TRBD1	13	NA	CASSGQGNTEAFF	TGTGCCAGTAGTGGACAGGGGAACACTGAAGCTTTCTTT
TRBV11-2	TRBJ2-2	TRBD1	15	NA	CASSLTGGYTGELFF	TGTGCCAGCAGCTTAACAGGGGGCTACACCGGGGAGCTGTTTTTT
TRBV7-8	TRBJ1-2	NA	14	NA	CASSLVRQGGGYTF	TGTGCCAGCAGCTTAGTCCGGCAGGGCGGTGGCTACACCTTC
TRBV16	TRBJ2-7	NA	14	NA	CASSQRQDSYEQYF	TGTGCCAGCAGCCAGAGACAGGACTCCTACGAGCAGTACTTC
TRBV4-1	TRBJ2-1	NA	13	once	CASSQGVYNEQFF	TGCGCCAGCAGCCAAGGGGTTTACAATGAGCAGTTCTTC
TRBV28	TRBJ1-5	TRBD1	14	once	CASSSDRKNQPQHF	TGTGCCAGCAGCTCGGACAGGAAGAATCAGCCCCAGCATTTT
TRBV15	TRBJ1-2	NA	14	few	CATSREQGFYGYTF	TGTGCCACCAGCAGAGAACAGGGTTTCTATGGCTACACCTTC
TRBV30	TRBJ1-1	NA	14	NA	CAWSLGGGNTEAFF	TGTGCCTGGAGTCTTGGGGGGGGGAACACTGAAGCTTTCTTT
TRBV5-6	TRBJ2-7	NA	11	NA	CASSAGKEQYF	TGTGCCAGCAGCGCGGGAAAAGAGCAGTACTTC
TRBV9	TRBJ1-2	TRBD1	15	NA	CASSVGGTGNYGYTF	TGTGCCAGCAGCGTAGGAGGGACAGGGAACTATGGCTACACCTTC
TRBV24-1	TRBJ2-2	TRBD2	17	NA	CATSRSWTSGVTGELFF	TGTGCCACCAGTCGATCCTGGACTAGCGGGGTAACCGGGGAGCTGTTTTTT
TRBV6-6	TRBJ2-7	NA	14	few	CASTFRPSGDEQYF	TGTGCCAGCACCTTTCGGCCCTCGGGCGACGAGCAGTACTTC
TRBV18	TRBJ2-7	TRBD1	14	NA	CASAMGQGASEQYF	TGTGCCAGCGCAATGGGACAGGGGGCGAGCGAGCAGTACTTC
TRBV24-1	TRBJ1-1	NA	13	NA	CATSDSSRAPAFF	TGTGCCACCAGTGATTCCTCGCGGGCTCCGGCTTTCTTT